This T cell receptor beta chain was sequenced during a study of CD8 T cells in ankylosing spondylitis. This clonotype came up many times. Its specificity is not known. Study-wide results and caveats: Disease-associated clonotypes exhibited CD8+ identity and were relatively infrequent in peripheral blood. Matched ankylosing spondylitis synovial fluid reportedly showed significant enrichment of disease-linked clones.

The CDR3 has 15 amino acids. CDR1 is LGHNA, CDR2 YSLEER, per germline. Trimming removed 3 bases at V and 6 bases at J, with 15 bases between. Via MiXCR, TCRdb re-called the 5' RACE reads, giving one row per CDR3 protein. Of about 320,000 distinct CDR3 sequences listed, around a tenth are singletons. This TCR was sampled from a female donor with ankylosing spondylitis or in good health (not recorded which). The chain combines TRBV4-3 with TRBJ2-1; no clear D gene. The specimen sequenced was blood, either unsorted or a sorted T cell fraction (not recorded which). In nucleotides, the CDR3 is TGCGCCAGCAGCCATGGTTCGGCGGAGTTCAATGAGCAGTTCTTC. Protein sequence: CASSHGSAEFNEQFF.